This TCR beta chain was observed in a study of response to subunit inactivated influenza vaccine. The CDR3 runs 15 residues. V was pared by 0 bases and J by 4 bases, with 10 bases between. Germline assignment: CDR1 SGDLS and CDR2 YYNGEE. This clonotype was recorded a few times. TCRdb reprocessed the RT-PCR reads via MiXCR and lists one record per CDR3 protein. The table has more than 600,000 distinct CDR3 sequences, approximately 17% seen once. The chain links TRBV9 to TRBJ1-4; D not certain. The sequencing used PBMCs from blood, collected roughly 5 days after vaccination. The receptor's source is a man aged 50-59 years who received an inactivated influenza vaccine. Here the CDR3 reads CASSVASVYNEKLFF. As DNA, the CDR3 is TGTGCCAGCAGCGTAGCTTCAGTATATAATGAAAAACTGTTTTTT.